The T cell receptor (gamma chain) described here comes from a study of gamma delta lymphoproliferative disorders and STAT genes. As for the study in general: Gamma-chain libraries were built from at least 50 ng of genomic DNA with the LymphoTrack Dx TCRG Assay. For the delta chain, EuroClonality-NGS standard procedure was applied. Overall study findings and caveats: Nearly all major patient gamma and delta clonotypes were public; only a couple of gamma clonotypes were disease-private. Public or private status of leukemic clones needs confirmation.

TCRdb redid the clone calls on the multiplex PCR reads with CATT. In the table there are 600 to 700 gamma-chain clones, approximately 24% of which are singletons. Genomic DNA from isolated PBMCs served as the sequencing template. This clone is termed large. As yet, its antigen is unknown. V was pared by 5 bases and J by 8 bases, with 11 bases of the junction left unmatched. From germline, CDR1 is VENAVY and CDR2 YDSYNSRV. The CDR3 consists of 14 residues. The sequence was obtained from a human donor in good health. Sequencing was performed on blood. V usage is TRGV8 and J usage is TRGJP1. Because TCRdb records no J gene, it was assigned here through a match of the DNA to germline. The CDR3 loop reads CATWGGSGGWFKIF. CDR3 coding DNA: TGTGCCACCTGGGGTGGGAGCGGCGGTTGGTTCAAGATATTT.